One and the same sample provided the 18 T cell receptor beta chains below, sequenced in a study of graft-versus-host responses after intestinal transplantation. No antigen is known for these receptors. This table comes from immunoSEQ multiplex PCR, and its TCRdb copy is limited to in-frame clones, with some not included. The repertoire consists of around 100,000 clones, with roughly 90% occurring once and the leading ten covering 0.7% to 0.9%. The specimen comprised unstimulated CD4+ T cells sorted from spleen or lymph node cells, sampled before intestinal transplant. Source of these receptors: a human donor who received an intestinal transplant.

The chain uses TRBV7-6 and TRBJ2-7; D possibly matches TRBD1 or TRBD2 (6 bases each). In germline, CDR1 is SGHVS, CDR2 FNYEAQ. This CDR3 spans 13 amino acids. V lost 2 bases, J lost 5 bases, and 10 bases lay in between. The CDR3 nucleotides read TGTGCCAGCAGCTTAAGGGGGGCTGACGAGCAGTACTTC. This gives the protein CASSLRGADEQYF.

The genes are TRBV11-1 and TRBJ2-7, with a weak D call TRBD2 (5 bases). The DNA end is a closer match to TRBJ2-5, so the J assignment may be wrong. The CDR3 runs to 14 residues. Germline V gives CDR1 SGHAT, CDR2 FQDESV (reference sequence). The CDR3 reads CASSLRRGQETQYF. The CDR3 coding sequence is TGTGCCAGCAGCTTAAGACGGGGTCAAGAGACCCAGTACTTC.

CDR3 nucleotides: TGTGCCAGCAGCCCCCAGCTGGATAATTCACCCCTCCACTTT. Its protein product is CASSPQLDNSPLHF. The chain joins TRBV6-9 to TRBJ1-6, with no clear D. The CDR3 length is 14 residues. Germline lookup yields CDR1 MNHGY and CDR2 SVAAGI. Deletions cut 6 bases from V and 5 bases from J, with 11 bases between.

The chain links TRBV6-5 to TRBJ1-3; D gene unclear. The V and J ends lost 0 bases and 0 bases respectively, with 6 bases between them. This CDR3 contains 15 residues. Germline loops: CDR1 MNHEY, CDR2 SVGAGI. In DNA form, the CDR3 reads TGTGCCAGCAGTTACTCGGCCAGCTCTGGAAACACCATATATTTT. Translation: CASSYSASSGNTIYF.

This chain joins TRBV9 and TRBJ2-2; 8 nucleotides agree with TRBD2. The germline V gene encodes CDR1 SGDLS and CDR2 YYNGEE. This CDR3 comprises 16 residues. Losses at the gene ends were 0 bases for V and 5 bases for J; bases not matched to a gene: 6. This CDR3 reads CASSVALADRTGELFF. The CDR3 DNA reads as TGTGCCAGCAGCGTAGCACTAGCGGACCGAACCGGGGAGCTGTTTTTT.

As to this clone: Other nucleotide sequences from this sample produce the same CDR3. The CDR3: CASSLAGGTDTQYF. The DNA for the CDR3 is TGCGCCAGCAGCTTGGCGGGGGGCACAGATACGCAGTATTTT. V gene TRBV5-1 combines with J gene TRBJ2-3; a weak D match, TRBD2 (6 bases). V dropped 0 bases and J dropped 1 base, with 6 bases sitting between them. This CDR3 has 14 residues. CDR1 SGHRS and CDR2 YFSETQ come from the germline V gene.

This clone has more than one count but fewer than ten. CDR3 region: CASRQGRDYGYTF. The CDR3 DNA follows: TGTGCCAGCAGACAGGGGCGGGACTATGGCTACACCTTC. The V call is TRBV6-5, the J call TRBJ1-2; 7 nucleotides line up with TRBD1. J was trimmed by 3 bases and V by 6 bases; bases with no gene match: 4. Germline CDR1 reads MNHEY; CDR2 reads SVGAGI. The CDR3 extends over 13 amino acids.

V usage is TRBV9 and J usage is TRBJ2-3; 11 bases align to TRBD2. Germline values: CDR1 SGDLS, CDR2 YYNGEE. CDR3 length: 15 amino acids. V dropped 2 bases and J dropped 4; count of bases not matched to a gene: 3. The CDR3 sequence: CASSVVAGGPDTQYF. CDR3 in DNA: TGTGCCAGCAGCGTGGTAGCGGGAGGGCCAGATACGCAGTATTTT.

The chain links TRBV4-1 to TRBJ1-5, with 7 bases identical to TRBD1. The junction had 5 bases not matched to a gene; V was cut back by 3 bases and J by 0 bases. CDR1 MGHRA and CDR2 YSYEKL come from the germline V gene. This CDR3 region has 16 residues. In DNA form, the CDR3 reads TGCGCCAGCAGCCAGGGGACAGTATCTAGCAATCAGCCCCAGCATTTT. Its protein is CASSQGTVSSNQPQHF.

This clone was seen a single time. The chain uses TRBV6-5 and TRBJ2-7, with 7 bases aligning to TRBD1. This CDR3 spans 15 amino acids. The J segment lost 2 bases and the V segment lost 6 bases, leaving 10 bases of the junction unmatched. Germline V CDR1 and CDR2: MNHEY, SVGAGI. In DNA form, the CDR3 reads TGTGCCAGCAGACTGCAGGGGGAAACCACCTACGAGCAGTACTTC. It yields the protein CASRLQGETTYEQYF.

The chain has TRBV2 and TRBJ1-5; no reliable D call. The V gene lost 8 bases and the J gene lost 0 bases, with 5 bases spanning the gap. The V gene's germline CDR1 is SNHLY and CDR2 FYNNEI. The CDR3 is 12 amino acids. The CDR3 DNA sequence: TGTGCCAGCGCAGATAGCAATCAGCCCCAGCATTTT. Translated: CASADSNQPQHF.

The chain has TRBV18 and TRBJ2-6; D might be TRBD1 (5 bases). Germline V gene lookup returns CDR1 KGHSH and CDR2 LQKENI. Trimming stripped 4 bases from V and 1 base from J, with 5 bases between. The CDR3 has 14 residues. The CDR3 here is CASSRQSGANVLTF. In DNA form, the CDR3 reads TGTGCCAGCTCACGACAGTCTGGGGCCAACGTCCTGACTTTC.

The chain uses TRBV7-3 and TRBJ1-5; TRBD1 is a possible D gene (5 bases). Germline V lookup: CDR1 SGHTA, CDR2 FQGTGA. V gave up 5 bases and J gave up 6 bases, with 11 bases separating them. The CDR3 is made up of 13 amino acids. The CDR3 loop reads CASSPGPGQPQHF. The CDR3 coding sequence is TGTGCCAGCAGCCCGGGACCGGGTCAGCCCCAGCATTTT.

The chain employs TRBV7-3 and TRBJ2-3; D gene unclear. The CDR3 length is 14 residues. The germline V gene has CDR1 SGHTA and CDR2 FQGTGA. Trimming stripped 2 bases from V and 0 bases from J, with 6 bases between. The CDR3 nucleotides read TGTGCCAGCAGCTTATCCAGGAGCACAGATACGCAGTATTTT. Translation: CASSLSRSTDTQYF.

This chain joins TRBV28 and TRBJ2-2; no clear D gene. Between the trimmed V and J ends, which lost 2 bases and 3 bases, there was a span of 7 bases. Germline V gene data show CDR1 as MDHEN and CDR2 as SYDVKM. There are 14 residues in the CDR3. CDR3 region: CASSLTGYTGELFF. The CDR3, as DNA: TGTGCCAGCAGTTTAACCGGGTACACCGGGGAGCTGTTTTTT.

V usage is TRBV27 and J usage is TRBJ2-1; the D gene is possibly TRBD2 (6 bases). Looked up from germline, CDR1 is MNHEY and CDR2 is SMNVEV (reference sequence). The CDR3 loop spans 15 amino acids. V dropped 4 bases and J dropped 7 bases, with 17 bases sitting between them. CDR3 nucleotides: TGTGCCAGCAGTTGGACTTTAGCGGCAGCGAATGAGCAGTTCTTC. As protein: CASSWTLAAANEQFF.

The CDR3 loop reads CASSEIDRGNSPLHF. The CDR3 coding sequence is TGTGCCAGCAGTGAAATCGACAGGGGAAATTCACCCCTCCACTTT. The genes are TRBV6-1 and TRBJ1-6; TRBD1 aligns across 8 bases. Germline V gives CDR1 MNHNS, CDR2 SASEGT. CDR3 size: 15 residues. V shed 2 bases, J shed 7 bases, and the junction held 4 bases outside the gene matches.

The chain carries TRBV7-9 and TRBJ1-4, with D possibly matching TRBD1 (5 bases). CDR1 and CDR2 from the germline V gene are SEHNR and FQNEAQ (reference sequence). V dropped 1 base and J dropped 10 bases, with 10 bases sitting between them. There are 13 residues in the CDR3. The CDR3 coding sequence is TGTGCCAGCAGCTTAGGGGACCTGAGAAAACTGTTTTTT. Amino acid sequence: CASSLGDLRKLFF.